A selection of T cell receptor beta chains follows, all from one sample in a study of blood T cell repertoires in COVID-19. The data were produced by immunoSEQ multiplex PCR, yet TCRdb's version contains in-frame clones alone and is incomplete. The table records around 100,000 clones, over 85% of them present only once. The specimen sequenced was peripheral blood. The receptor set was obtained from a woman aged 45-65 years with COVID-19, enrolled during active disease. CDR3s include the opening cysteine and the closing phenylalanine or tryptophan. For some rows the clone size is stated as once, few or many, or as a class when expanded; others skip it.

abundance: -
v_gene: TRBV7-2
CDR3aa: CASSSQGRNEKLFF

abundance: -
v_gene: TRBV28
CDR3aa: CASGGMGYGYTF

abundance: -
v_gene: TRBV5-6
CDR3aa: CASSKGRLTEAFF

abundance: -
v_gene: TRBV5-1
CDR3aa: CASSFLTGSNEKLFF

abundance: -
v_gene: TRBV5-5
CDR3aa: CASSLNYGYTF

abundance: -
v_gene: TRBV7-9
CDR3aa: CASSIAGGKDGYTF

abundance: -
v_gene: TRBV10-3
CDR3aa: CAISAGGIEAFF

abundance: -
v_gene: TRBV30
CDR3aa: CAWASGTGGEGQPQHF

abundance: -
v_gene: TRBV6-5
CDR3aa: CASTESGDTEAFF

abundance: -
v_gene: TRBV7-2
CDR3aa: CASSPGRGGGSTGELFF

abundance: -
v_gene: TRBV27
CDR3aa: CASSFVVMNTEAFF

abundance: once
v_gene: TRBV4-2
CDR3aa: CASSQDIGASGAHTQYF

abundance: -
v_gene: TRBV10-3
CDR3aa: CAISAQRGDTDTQYF

abundance: -
v_gene: TRBV7-2
CDR3aa: CASSLVGDRGSGYTF

abundance: -
v_gene: TRBV6-5
CDR3aa: CATAIGWQNYGYTF

abundance: -
v_gene: TRBV6-1
CDR3aa: CASSELGQGAGNEQFF

abundance: -
v_gene: TRBV6-1
CDR3aa: CASSEAGGTGKIEVF

abundance: -
v_gene: TRBV29-1
CDR3aa: CSVAGLSMETQYF

abundance: -
v_gene: TRBV30
CDR3aa: CAWSVGVGTDTQYF

abundance: -
v_gene: TRBV19
CDR3aa: CASSIEGKQPQHF

abundance: -
v_gene: TRBV19
CDR3aa: CASSRGWAAGELFF

abundance: -
v_gene: TRBV28
CDR3aa: CASSLVARGPLTNYGYTF

abundance: -
v_gene: TRBV6-2/TRBV6-3
CDR3aa: CASSSTGGNIQYF

abundance: -
v_gene: TRBV19
CDR3aa: CATRSGTGLGNTIYF

abundance: -
v_gene: TRBV6-2/TRBV6-3
CDR3aa: CASSYSTVQGLNTEAFF

abundance: -
v_gene: TRBV2
CDR3aa: CASSRQGYGGGYTF

abundance: -
v_gene: TRBV18
CDR3aa: CASSPGHQNIQYF

abundance: -
v_gene: TRBV12-5
CDR3aa: CASGLLTGGHQGNEQFF

abundance: -
v_gene: TRBV12-3/TRBV12-4
CDR3aa: CASSLWSNNEQFF